The 32 T cell receptor beta chains given below trace back to one sample, sequenced in a study of shared clonotypes between healthy human individuals (dated by TCRdb to the early 2020s). Library prep was done by the immunoSEQ multiplex PCR assay. Drawn from immuneACCESS, this table holds only the in-frame rearrangements with V and J called that TCRdb kept. Clones are partly lost; checked studies trace under half to an unresolved V gene and leave the rest unexplained. In this sample the table shows about 2.4 million clones, approximately 93% of which occur a single time. Clones ranked in the top ten supply approximately 0.35% of the sample. The sample was naive CD4+ T cells from PBMCs. The meaning of the sample's cell subset or site label: CD45RA+ positively selected. Receptors were obtained from a man aged 18-30 years in good health. Some clones in this sample may be carry-over from other donors' samples.

The V gene is TRBV11-2, the J gene TRBJ1-4; D gene ambiguous. Germline V lookup: CDR1 SGHAT, CDR2 FQNNGV. The V gene lost 2 bases and the J gene lost 1 base, with 11 bases spanning the gap. This CDR3 spans 16 amino acids. The CDR3 DNA reads as TGTGCCAGCAGCTTATTAGGGATTAGAACTAATGAAAAACTGTTTTTT. Translating it yields CASSLLGIRTNEKLFF.

The chain couples TRBV2 to TRBJ1-5, with 8 bases aligning to TRBD1. The V segment lost 4 bases and the J segment 3 bases; nucleotides outside the gene matches: 5. This CDR3 is 15 amino acids long. The germline CDR1 and CDR2 sequences are SNHLY and FYNNEI. Here the CDR3 DNA reads TGTGCCAGCAGTGGATCGACAGGGGCCAATCAGCCCCAGCATTTT. This encodes CASSGSTGANQPQHF.

The chain employs TRBV4-3 and TRBJ1-5, with 7 bases matching TRBD1. The CDR3 runs to 17 residues. V lost 1 base and J lost 1; bases outside the gene matches: 7. Germline V gene lookup returns CDR1 LGHNA and CDR2 YSLEER. The CDR3 DNA reads as TGCGCCAGCAGCCAAGGGAGAACAGGGGTGAGCAATCAGCCCCAGCATTTT. Its protein product is CASSQGRTGVSNQPQHF.

This chain uses TRBV27 with TRBJ2-3; 7 bases line up with TRBD2. CDR1 is MNHEY, CDR2 SMNVEV, per germline (reference sequence). This CDR3 is built from 15 residues. The V gene end was trimmed by 7 bases and the J gene end by 0 bases; junction bases not matched to a gene: 7. CDR3 region: CASTLFSGSTDTQYF. For the CDR3, the DNA is TGTGCCAGCACCCTTTTTAGCGGGAGCACAGATACGCAGTATTTT.

Written as DNA, the CDR3 is TGTGCCAGCAGTTTTACAAGCGAGCAGTACTTC. Its protein is CASSFTSEQYF. This chain connects TRBV28 to TRBJ2-7; D gene uncertain. V was clipped by 3 bases and J by 6 bases, with 6 bases between them. CDR3 size: 11 residues. CDR1 MDHEN and CDR2 SYDVKM come from the germline V gene.

The chain combines TRBV11-1 with TRBJ1-4; D gene ambiguous. The germline V gene has CDR1 SGHAT and CDR2 FQDESV (reference sequence). The CDR3 has 13 residues. Trimming stripped 3 bases from V and 10 bases from J, with 12 bases between. In nucleotides, the CDR3 is TGTGCCAGCAGCTTCGTCGAAGGCGGAAAACTGTTTTTT. Amino acid sequence: CASSFVEGGKLFF.

The V and J genes are TRBV5-1 and TRBJ2-1; D may be TRBD2 (6 bases). Trimming shortened V by 4 bases and J by 4 bases, and 15 bases separated the two germline ends. Germline CDR1 SGHRS, CDR2 YFSETQ. The CDR3 sequence is 15 residues long. The CDR3 protein is CASSIGTQYYNEQFF. The DNA of the CDR3 is TGCGCCAGCAGCATAGGGACTCAATATTACAATGAGCAGTTCTTC.

This clone showed up just once. The rearrangement links TRBV4-1 to TRBJ1-1; tentatively, D is TRBD1 (5 bases). Trimming shortened V by 0 bases and J by 1 base, and 12 bases separated the two germline ends. The CDR3 has 16 amino acids. The germline gives CDR1 MGHRA, CDR2 YSYEKL. CDR3 amino acids: CASSQEDRWRNTEAFF. DNA for the CDR3: TGCGCCAGCAGCCAAGAAGACAGATGGAGGAACACTGAAGCTTTCTTT.

The chain joins TRBV30 to TRBJ2-1; D is uncertain. V was cut by 2 bases and J by 6 bases, with 5 bases left in between. Germline assignment: CDR1 GTSNPN and CDR2 SVGIG (reference sequence). This CDR3 spans 11 amino acids. This chain's CDR3 is CAWSLTNEQFF. The CDR3 coding sequence is TGTGCCTGGAGTCTGACCAATGAGCAGTTCTTC.

Note on this clone: Other DNA sequences in this sample translate to the same CDR3. The CDR3 here is CASCWGMGAEAFF. CDR3 coding DNA: TGTGCCAGCTGCTGGGGGATGGGGGCTGAAGCTTTCTTT. The rearrangement joins TRBV5-6 to TRBJ1-1, with D possibly being TRBD1 (5 bases). The CDR3 consists of 13 residues. Germline lookup yields CDR1 SGHDT and CDR2 YYEEEE. V lost 7 bases and J 6 bases, leaving 16 bases between the germline ends.

The chain has TRBV11-3 and TRBJ2-7, with 8 bases matching TRBD1. This CDR3 is built from 15 residues. V dropped 5 bases and J dropped 4; count of bases not matched to a gene: 10. Germline CDR1 and CDR2: SGHNT and YENEEA. The CDR3 DNA follows: TGTGCCAGCAGCCCTGGTGGACAGGGAAGATACGAGCAGTACTTC. Amino acid sequence: CASSPGGQGRYEQYF.

The chain combines TRBV28 with TRBJ2-3, with 10 nucleotides matching TRBD2. The V gene end was trimmed by 5 bases and the J gene end by 5 bases; junction bases not matched to a gene: 4. This CDR3 has 14 amino acids. Germline-derived CDR1 and CDR2 are MDHEN and SYDVKM. This chain's CDR3 is CASSRLAGEDTQYF. As DNA, the CDR3 is TGTGCCAGCAGTCGGCTAGCGGGAGAAGATACGCAGTATTTT.

The chain joins TRBV20-1 to TRBJ2-7; D gene ambiguous. Germline V gene sequence: CDR1 DFQATT, CDR2 SNEGSKA (reference sequence). The CDR3 length is 11 residues. Between the trimmed V and J ends, which lost 2 bases and 5 bases, there was a span of 7 bases. CDR3 DNA sequence: TGCAGTGCTAGACCCTATGACGAGCAGTACTTC. It yields the protein CSARPYDEQYF.

Comments on this clone: Other nucleotide sequences from this sample produce the same CDR3. V usage is TRBV5-1 and J usage is TRBJ2-3; 11 nucleotides align to TRBD1. Per the germline V gene, CDR1 is SGHRS and CDR2 is YFSETQ. Losses at the gene ends were 4 bases for V and 3 bases for J; bases not matched to a gene: 4. The CDR3 consists of 15 residues. The CDR3 reads CASSAGTGGTDTQYF. CDR3 in DNA: TGCGCCAGCAGCGCCGGGACAGGGGGAACAGATACGCAGTATTTT.

The genes are TRBV7-9 and TRBJ2-7; 8 positions match TRBD2. Germline CDR1 and CDR2: SEHNR and FQNEAQ (reference sequence). The CDR3 totals 16 residues. The ends lost 1 base at V and 3 bases at J; junction bases unmatched: 8. Here the CDR3 reads CASSLVFAAGDYEQYF. The CDR3 nucleotides are TGTGCCAGCAGCTTAGTCTTTGCAGCGGGAGACTACGAGCAGTACTTC.

V and J are TRBV6-5 and TRBJ2-2; the match to TRBD1 covers 7 bases. CDR1 and CDR2 (germline): MNHEY, SVGAGI. The CDR3 runs to 15 residues. V lost 6 bases, J lost 1 base, and 5 bases stayed unmatched. The CDR3 here is CASRGGQMNTGELFF. CDR3 sequence (DNA): TGTGCCAGCAGAGGGGGACAGATGAACACCGGGGAGCTGTTTTTT.

The chain is built from TRBV12-2 and TRBJ1-2; the table's D gene call, TRBD1, was not cross checked with the DNA. TRBV12-2 is a listed pseudogene. The CDR3 is made up of 15 amino acids. This CDR3 reads CASRPPQGVGFGYTF. The CDR3 DNA follows: TGTGCAAGTCGCCCCCCCCAGGGGGTAGGATTTGGCTACACCTTC.

The chain is built from TRBV7-3 and TRBJ2-3, with 8 bases fitting TRBD2. The germline V gene has CDR1 SGHTA and CDR2 FQGTGA. The CDR3 totals 16 residues. V trimming: 2 bases; J trimming: 2 bases; junction bases outside the gene matches: 6. This CDR3 is CASSLQLADPTDTQYF. CDR3 DNA sequence: TGTGCCAGCAGCTTACAACTAGCGGATCCCACAGATACGCAGTATTTT.

The V and J genes are TRBV28 and TRBJ1-2; weak D call: TRBD1 (5 bases). Trimming cost V 10 bases and J 8 bases, with 17 bases left between them. The germline V gene has CDR1 MDHEN and CDR2 SYDVKM. This CDR3 spans 12 amino acids. This CDR3 is CATNGNRQGYTF. In DNA form, the CDR3 reads TGTGCCACCAATGGTAATAGACAGGGCTACACCTTC.

This chain joins TRBV4-1 and TRBJ2-1; 7 bases align to TRBD2. Germline trimming cut 0 bases from V and 7 bases from J; bases unmatched to any gene: 6. The CDR3 has 15 amino acids. CDR1 MGHRA and CDR2 YSYEKL come from the germline V gene. The CDR3 bases are TGCGCCAGCAGCCAAGATGGGGGTAGCGGGAATGAGCAGTTCTTC. Encoded protein: CASSQDGGSGNEQFF.

The sample holds one count of this clone. The genes are TRBV5-1 and TRBJ2-7; no clear D gene. The V and J ends lost 8 bases and 0 bases respectively, with 15 bases between them. There are 14 residues in the CDR3. The germline V gene encodes CDR1 SGHRS and CDR2 YFSETQ. The CDR3, as DNA: TGCGCCAGTCCCGGCCGAGAGTTCTCCTACGAGCAGTACTTC. This sequence encodes CASPGREFSYEQYF.

The V gene is TRBV28, the J gene TRBJ1-2, with D tentatively TRBD1 (5 bases). Germline V CDR1 and CDR2: MDHEN, SYDVKM. This CDR3 region has 13 residues. Trimming took off 5 bases at V and 1 base at J, with 8 bases between the two ends. This CDR3 is CASSGANNYGYTF. For the CDR3, the DNA is TGTGCCAGCAGTGGGGCCAATAACTATGGCTACACCTTC.

This clone appeared once. This rearrangement joins TRBV6-5 to TRBJ2-7, with 7 bases identical to TRBD1. The CDR3 spans 12 residues. CDR1 MNHEY and CDR2 SVGAGI come from the germline V gene. V shed 7 bases and J 6 bases; nucleotides not matched to a gene: 6. CDR3 bases: TGTGCCAGCACCACACAGGGGCGCGAGCAGTACTTC. Residues: CASTTQGREQYF.

V and J are TRBV6-1 and TRBJ1-3; possible D gene TRBD1, 6 bases. Germline-derived CDR1 and CDR2 are MNHNS and SASEGT. V was clipped by 6 bases and J by 0 bases, with 9 bases between them. This CDR3 is built from 14 residues. Here the CDR3 reads CASRKDSSGNTIYF. CDR3 DNA: TGTGCCAGCAGGAAGGACAGCTCTGGAAACACCATATATTTT.

For this clone: Other DNA sequences within the sample encode an identical CDR3. The chain joins TRBV9 to TRBJ2-2, with 7 positions matching TRBD2. J gave up 4 bases and V 0 bases, and 0 bases lay outside the gene matches. Germline-derived CDR1 and CDR2 are SGDLS and YYNGEE. The CDR3 consists of 14 residues. The CDR3 spells CASSVAGGTGELFF. CDR3 DNA sequence: TGTGCCAGCAGCGTAGCGGGAGGCACCGGGGAGCTGTTTTTT. Combining the CDR3 with reference TRBV9 and TRBJ2-2 gives the whole variable domain DSGVTQTPKHLITATGQRVTLRCSPRSGDLSVYWYQQSLDQGLQFLIQYYNGEERAKGNILERFSAQQFPDLHSELNLSSLELGDSALYFCASSVAGGTGELFFGEGSRLTVL.

The chain links TRBV5-4 to TRBJ2-7, with a possible D match to TRBD1 (6 bases). The V gene's germline CDR1 is SGHNT and CDR2 YYREEE (reference sequence). The CDR3 sequence is 13 residues long. V was trimmed by 6 bases and J by 1 base, leaving 11 bases between them. CDR3 sequence: CASKSGTSYEQYF. In DNA, the CDR3 is TGTGCCAGCAAATCCGGGACATCCTACGAGCAGTACTTC.

This chain connects TRBV30 to TRBJ1-6; no clear D gene. The CDR3 has 13 amino acids. From germline, CDR1 is GTSNPN and CDR2 SVGIG (reference sequence). The V end lost 6 bases, the J end lost 10 bases, and 16 bases lay between the germline ends. The CDR3 DNA sequence: TGTGCCTGCCCCCTAGGGAAGAGCTCACCCCTCCACTTT. Its protein product is CACPLGKSSPLHF. Full variable domain (rest looked up from reference TRBV30 and TRBJ1-6): SQTIHQWPATLVQPVGSPLSLECTVEGTSNPNLYWYRQAAGRGLQLLFYSVGIGQISSEVPQNLSASRPQDRQFILSSKKLLLSDSGFYLCACPLGKSSPLHFGNGTRLTVT.

The CDR3 DNA sequence: TGTGCCAGCTCACCACCCCGGGACTACAATGAGCAGTTCTTC. It codes for CASSPPRDYNEQFF. The chain has TRBV18 and TRBJ2-1; D possibly corresponds to TRBD2 (5 bases). CDR1 and CDR2 from the germline V gene are KGHSH and LQKENI. This CDR3 spans 14 amino acids. Trimming removed 0 bases at V and 3 bases at J, with 6 bases between.

V is TRBV5-4 and J is TRBJ2-5; D unresolved. CDR3 size: 14 residues. Trimming took 0 bases from V and 3 from J, leaving 9 bases between them. Germline CDR1 is SGHNT and CDR2 is YYREEE (reference sequence). The CDR3 spells CASSLAAVEETQYF. The CDR3 bases are TGTGCCAGCAGCTTGGCGGCAGTGGAAGAGACCCAGTACTTC. The whole variable domain, remainder taken from reference TRBV5-4 and TRBJ2-5, is ETGVTQSPTHLIKTRGQQVTLRCSSQSGHNTVSWYQQALGQGPQFIFQYYREEENGRGNFPPRFSGLQFPNYSSELNVNALELDDSALYLCASSLAAVEETQYFGPGTRLLVL.

This rearrangement joins TRBV28 to TRBJ2-5, with 10 positions matching TRBD1. With V trimmed by 5 bases and J by 4 bases, 4 bases remained unmatched. This CDR3 is 14 amino acids long. The germline V gene has CDR1 MDHEN and CDR2 SYDVKM. The CDR3 is CASSPDRGAETQYF. DNA for the CDR3: TGTGCCAGCAGTCCGGACAGGGGGGCAGAGACCCAGTACTTC.

This rearrangement joins TRBV7-8 to TRBJ2-5, with 9 bases that match TRBD2. J gave up 7 bases and V 5 bases, and 8 bases lay outside the gene matches. This CDR3 region has 14 residues. Per germline, CDR1 SGHVS and CDR2 FQNEAQ. The CDR3 loop is CASSPGSGRLTQYF. As DNA, the CDR3 is TGTGCCAGCAGCCCGGGTAGCGGGAGATTGACCCAGTACTTC. The whole variable domain, remainder taken from reference TRBV7-8 and TRBJ2-5, is GAGVSQSPRYKVAKRGQDVALRCDPISGHVSLFWYQQALGQGPEFLTYFQNEAQLDKSGLPSDRFFAERPEGSVSTLKIQRTQQEDSAVYLCASSPGSGRLTQYFGPGTRLLVL.

This clone came up once. The gene calls are TRBV7-8 and TRBJ2-1; perhaps TRBD2 as D (6 bases). The CDR3 has 12 residues. The ends were cut back, 5 bases at V and 7 bases at J, with 9 bases in the middle. The germline V gene encodes CDR1 SGHVS and CDR2 FQNEAQ. The CDR3 DNA follows: TGTGCCAGCAGCACGGAGGGGAATGAGCAGTTCTTC. This encodes CASSTEGNEQFF.